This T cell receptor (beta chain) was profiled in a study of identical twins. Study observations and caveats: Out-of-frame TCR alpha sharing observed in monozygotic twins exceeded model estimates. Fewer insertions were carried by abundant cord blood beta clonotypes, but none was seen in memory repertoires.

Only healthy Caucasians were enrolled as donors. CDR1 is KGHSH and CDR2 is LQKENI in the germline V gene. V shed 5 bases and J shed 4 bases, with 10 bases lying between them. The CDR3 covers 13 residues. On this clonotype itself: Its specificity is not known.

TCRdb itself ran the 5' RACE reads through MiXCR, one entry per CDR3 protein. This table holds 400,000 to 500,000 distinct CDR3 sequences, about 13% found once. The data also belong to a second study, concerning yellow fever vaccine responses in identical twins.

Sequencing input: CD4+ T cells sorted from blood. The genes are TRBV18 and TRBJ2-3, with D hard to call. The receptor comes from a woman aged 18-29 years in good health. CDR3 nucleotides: TGTGCCAGCTCAATACCAGGATCAGATACGCAGTATTTT. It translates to CASSIPGSDTQYF.